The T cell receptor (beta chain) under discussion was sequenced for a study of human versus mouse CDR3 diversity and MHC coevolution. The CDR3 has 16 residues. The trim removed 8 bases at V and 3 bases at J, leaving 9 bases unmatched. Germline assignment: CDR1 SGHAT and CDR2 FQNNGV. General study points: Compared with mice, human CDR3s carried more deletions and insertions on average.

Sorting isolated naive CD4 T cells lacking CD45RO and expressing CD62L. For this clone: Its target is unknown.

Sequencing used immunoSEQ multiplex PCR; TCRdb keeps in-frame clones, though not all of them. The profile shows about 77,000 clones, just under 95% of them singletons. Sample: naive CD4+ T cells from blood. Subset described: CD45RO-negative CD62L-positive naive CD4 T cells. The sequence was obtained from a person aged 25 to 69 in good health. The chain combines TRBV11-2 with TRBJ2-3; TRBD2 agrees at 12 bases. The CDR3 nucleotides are TGTGCCAGCGGAGAACTAGCGGGGGGAGTTACAGATACGCAGTATTTT. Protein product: CASGELAGGVTDTQYF.